This TCR beta chain is from a study of Ad26.COV2.S vaccination and SARS-CoV-2 variants. Study results and limitations: Once vaccination had occurred, spike-specific CD8+ and CD4+ T cell responses reportedly showed substantial breadth. Non-spike TCR breadth did not differ much between vaccine and placebo recipients.

Concerning this clone itself: As yet, its antigen is unknown.

Treatment noted: approximately 18 received Ad26.COV2.S at low or high dose, single or two shots; 5 received placebo; per-sample allocation not given. Day 63 following the first vaccine or placebo injection was when the samples were taken. Method: immunoSEQ multiplex PCR; TCRdb's copy keeps in-frame clones and lacks some. The sample lists about 680,000 clones; roughly 90% were seen once. This TCR derives from a person aged 18-60 years who received the Ad26.COV2.S COVID-19 vaccine or a placebo. Sequenced here: peripheral blood, sampled in a trial of Ad26.COV2.S vaccine versus placebo.

The CDR3 protein is CASSLFGGTEAFF. Here the CDR3 DNA reads TGCGCCAGCAGCTTGTTTGGGGGAACTGAAGCTTTCTTT. This chain joins TRBV5-1 and TRBJ1-1; tentatively, D is TRBD1 (5 bases). Per germline, CDR1 SGHRS and CDR2 YFSETQ. The CDR3 totals 13 residues. Trimming removed 1 base from V and 5 bases from J, with 9 bases in between.